These T cell receptor beta chains were read from a single sample in a study of cytomegalovirus exposure and HLA in healthy donors. The method was immunoSEQ multiplex PCR; TCRdb's version includes in-frame clones alone and lacks a portion of them. The sample includes some 110,000 clones, around 85% seen only once; the top ten take 4% to 5.5%. Sequenced: PBMCs. These receptors all stem from a man between 18 and 35 years old in good health and CMV-seropositive. Both conserved end residues are part of each CDR3.

CDR3aa: CASSESVISGNTIYF
v_gene: TRBV10-2

CDR3aa: CASSEGTGGAYEQYF
v_gene: TRBV9

CDR3aa: CASSQWTGLQETQYF
v_gene: TRBV6-1

CDR3aa: CASSDSGGVTGELFF
v_gene: TRBV11-1

CDR3aa: CASSPRDFNEQFF
v_gene: TRBV7-9

CDR3aa: CASSSFRGAGTEAFF
v_gene: TRBV5-8

CDR3aa: CASSQARGPYEQYF
v_gene: TRBV4-1

CDR3aa: CASSSSGGTEAFF
v_gene: TRBV6-1

CDR3aa: CASTLNTGELFF
v_gene: TRBV2

CDR3aa: CASSLVTAYYEQYF
v_gene: TRBV7-2

CDR3aa: CASSLMARGTDTQYF
v_gene: TRBV28

CDR3aa: CASSILQGFTTGANVLTF
v_gene: TRBV7-9

CDR3aa: CASRGEGYGYTF
v_gene: TRBV6-5

CDR3aa: CASSPSGTGELFF
v_gene: TRBV4-2

CDR3aa: CASSLEGTEGEQYF
v_gene: TRBV5-1

CDR3aa: CASSEPLPWTGSLKTEAFF
v_gene: TRBV6-1

CDR3aa: CASSRRGLAGDEQYF
v_gene: TRBV6-5

CDR3aa: CASSPAGADTQYF
v_gene: TRBV14

CDR3aa: CASSLADQTSYNSPLHF
v_gene: TRBV5-1

CDR3aa: CSVSGSSSYNEQFF
v_gene: TRBV29-1

CDR3aa: CASSLARDYNEQFF
v_gene: TRBV7-2

CDR3aa: CAVRTDLTYEQYF
v_gene: TRBV6-1

CDR3aa: CASSVAFEELNTEAFF
v_gene: TRBV9

CDR3aa: CASSLAGGPYGYTF
v_gene: TRBV7-9

CDR3aa: CASRGTVNSFNYGYTF
v_gene: TRBV10-2

CDR3aa: CASMGGPDRGPQHF
v_gene: TRBV2

CDR3aa: CASSLGLGRQGVPLGESYNSPLHF
v_gene: TRBV13

CDR3aa: CASSLALQGVDSFF
v_gene: TRBV7-2

CDR3aa: CASSGDREKAFF
v_gene: TRBV5-1

CDR3aa: CASSPGGGTSGTDTQYF
v_gene: TRBV18

CDR3aa: CASSESLGQGSNQPQHF
v_gene: TRBV25-1

CDR3aa: CASSLKRTGGLDGYTF
v_gene: TRBV5-1

CDR3aa: CASSLAQNYEQYF
v_gene: TRBV5-1

CDR3aa: CASLSRGHSGNTIYF
v_gene: TRBV6-5

CDR3aa: CATSRVGTLNEKLFF
v_gene: TRBV15

CDR3aa: CASSPPAPGYGYTF
v_gene: TRBV5-4

CDR3aa: CASSGKGTEAFF
v_gene: TRBV10-2

CDR3aa: CASSLAQGGGGSPLHF
v_gene: TRBV5-1